This T cell receptor (beta chain) derives from a study of CD8+ T cells in alopecia areata. Study background: Tofacitinib continued for 6 to 18 months and was then withheld for 6 months.

Described treatment: oral pan-JAK inhibitor, 5-10 mg twice daily. Overall study results and limits: Normal scalp had lower clonality than lesional scalp, with alopecia totalis/universalis lesions showing this most strongly.

This clone has a handful of counts. Its matching antigen is unknown. The CDR3 loop spans 12 amino acids. Germline lookup yields CDR1 MGHRA and CDR2 YSYEKL. The V end lost 3 bases, the J end lost 2 bases, and 4 bases lay between the germline ends. cDNA prepared by RNA extraction and subsequent reverse transcription served as the template for sequencing. Profiled with immunoSEQ multiplex PCR; TCRdb holds only in-frame clones, not every one. The table has about 180,000 clones, about 55% seen once. The TCR was taken from a human donor with alopecia areata. Sequenced here: CD8+ T cells sorted from blood, sampled at week 24, from a patient treated with tofacitinib. The rearrangement uses TRBV4-1 and TRBJ1-1; D unresolved. This CDR3 is CASSHTNTEAFF. The CDR3 DNA follows: TGCGCCAGCAGCCACACCAACACTGAAGCTTTCTTT.